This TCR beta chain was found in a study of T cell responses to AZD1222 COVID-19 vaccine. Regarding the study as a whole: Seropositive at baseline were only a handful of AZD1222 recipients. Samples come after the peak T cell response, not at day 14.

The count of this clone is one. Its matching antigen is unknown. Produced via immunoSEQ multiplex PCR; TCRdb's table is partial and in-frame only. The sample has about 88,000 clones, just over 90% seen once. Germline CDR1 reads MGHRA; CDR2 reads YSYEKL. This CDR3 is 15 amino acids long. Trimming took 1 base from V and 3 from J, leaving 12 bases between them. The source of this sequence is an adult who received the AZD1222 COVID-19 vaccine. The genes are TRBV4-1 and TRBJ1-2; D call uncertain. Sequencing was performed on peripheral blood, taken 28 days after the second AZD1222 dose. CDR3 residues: CASSQGVAQYYGYTF. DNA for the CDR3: TGCGCCAGCAGCCAAGGGGTGGCCCAATACTATGGCTACACCTTC.